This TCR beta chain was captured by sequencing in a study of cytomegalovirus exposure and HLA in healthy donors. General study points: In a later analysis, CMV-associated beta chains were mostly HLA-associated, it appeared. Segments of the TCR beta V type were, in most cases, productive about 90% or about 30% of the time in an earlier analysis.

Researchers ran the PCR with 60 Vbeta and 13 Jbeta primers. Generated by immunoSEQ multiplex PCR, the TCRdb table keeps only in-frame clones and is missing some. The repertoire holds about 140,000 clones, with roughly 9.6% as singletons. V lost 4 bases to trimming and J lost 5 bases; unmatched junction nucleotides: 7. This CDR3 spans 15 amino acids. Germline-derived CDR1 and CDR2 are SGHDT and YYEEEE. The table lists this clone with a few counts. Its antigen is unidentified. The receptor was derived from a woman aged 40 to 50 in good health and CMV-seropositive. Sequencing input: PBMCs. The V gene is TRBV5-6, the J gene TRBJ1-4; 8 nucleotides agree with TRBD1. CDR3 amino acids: CASSPFQGANEKLFF. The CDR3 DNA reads TGTGCCAGCAGCCCATTTCAGGGGGCGAATGAAAAACTGTTTTTT.